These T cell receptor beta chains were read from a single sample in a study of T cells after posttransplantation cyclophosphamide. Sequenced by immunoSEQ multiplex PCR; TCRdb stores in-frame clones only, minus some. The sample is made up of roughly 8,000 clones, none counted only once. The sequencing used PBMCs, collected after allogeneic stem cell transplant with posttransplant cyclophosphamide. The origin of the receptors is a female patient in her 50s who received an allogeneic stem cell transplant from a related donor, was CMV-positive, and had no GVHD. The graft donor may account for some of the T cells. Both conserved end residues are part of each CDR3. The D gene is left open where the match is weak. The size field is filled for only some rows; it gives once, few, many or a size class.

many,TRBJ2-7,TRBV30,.,TGTGCCTGGAGTTGGGGCAGGCTCTACGAGCAGTACTTC,CAWSWGRLYEQYF
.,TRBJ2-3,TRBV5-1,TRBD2,TGCGCCAGCAGCTTTTGGGGGACTAGCGGGCCAGATACGCAGTATTTT,CASSFWGTSGPDTQYF
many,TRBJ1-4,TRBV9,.,TGTGCCAGCAGTGAACAGGGCTTTAATGAAAAACTGTTTTTT,CASSEQGFNEKLFF
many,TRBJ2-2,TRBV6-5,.,TGTGCCAGCAGTATCGTGAACACCGGGGAGCTGTTTTTT,CASSIVNTGELFF
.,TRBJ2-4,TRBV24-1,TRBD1,TGTGCCACCAGTGATTCGAGGACAGGGGGAGTCATTCAGTACTTC,CATSDSRTGGVIQYF
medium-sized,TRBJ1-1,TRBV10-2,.,TGCGCCAGCAGTGCCTCCATCCGGGCTGAAGCTTTCTTT,CASSASIRAEAFF
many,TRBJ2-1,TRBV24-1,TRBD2,TGTGCCACCAGTGACCCTCAGCGGGGTATGGGGAATGAGCAGTTCTTC,CATSDPQRGMGNEQFF
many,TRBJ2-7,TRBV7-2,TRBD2,TGTGCCAGCAGCCCAACTAGCGGTAACTACGAGCAGTACTTC,CASSPTSGNYEQYF
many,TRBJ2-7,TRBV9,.,TGTGCCAGCAGCGACCCACGGCGGGGCTACGAGCAGTACTTC,CASSDPRRGYEQYF
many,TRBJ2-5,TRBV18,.,TGTGCCAGCTCTAGCCAAGAGACCCAGTACTTC,CASSSQETQYF
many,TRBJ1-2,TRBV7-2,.,TGTGCCAGCAGCTTAGGGGCGCCTCATTCAGGCTATGGCTACACCTTC,CASSLGAPHSGYGYTF
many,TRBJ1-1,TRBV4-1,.,TGCACCGAACAGGAAACGGGCTTT,CTEQETGF
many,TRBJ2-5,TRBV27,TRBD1,TGTGCCAGCAGTGGGGACAGGGGGAGAGAGACCCAGTACTTC,CASSGDRGRETQYF
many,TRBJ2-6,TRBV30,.,TGTGCCTGGAGTTCGACAGCTGGGGCCAACGTCCTGACTTTC,CAWSSTAGANVLTF
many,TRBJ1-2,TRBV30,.,TGTGCCTGGAGCGTACGGGGGAACTATGGCTACACCTTC,CAWSVRGNYGYTF
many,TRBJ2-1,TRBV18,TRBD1,TGTGCCAGCTCATCACAGGGGATATCTTTCGATGAGCAGTTCTTC,CASSSQGISFDEQFF
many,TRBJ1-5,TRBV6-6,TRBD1,TGTGCCGCATCAACAGGGGGCAATCAGCCCCAGCATTTT,CAASTGGNQPQHF
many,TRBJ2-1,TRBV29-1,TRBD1,TGCAGCGTTGAACCGGACAGGGGGGGATGGAATGAGCAGTTCTTC,CSVEPDRGGWNEQFF
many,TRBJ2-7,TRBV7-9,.,TGTGCCAGCAGCCTATGGACTGACACCTACGAGCAGTACTTC,CASSLWTDTYEQYF
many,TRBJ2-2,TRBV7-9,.,TGTGCCAGCGCCCTGGGGGGAGAAAACGGGGAGCTGTTTTTT,CASALGGENGELFF
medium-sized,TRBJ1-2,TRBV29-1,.,TGCAGCGTTGAAACAGGGAGTAACTATGGCTACACCTTC,CSVETGSNYGYTF
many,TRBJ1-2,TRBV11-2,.,TGTGCCAGCAGTTTAACTGTTAACTATGGCTACACCTTC,CASSLTVNYGYTF